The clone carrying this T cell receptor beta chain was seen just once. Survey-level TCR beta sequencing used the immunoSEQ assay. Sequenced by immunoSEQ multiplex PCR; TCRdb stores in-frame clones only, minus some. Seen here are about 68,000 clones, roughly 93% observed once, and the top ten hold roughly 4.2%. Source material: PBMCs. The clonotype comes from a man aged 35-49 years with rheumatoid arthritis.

CDR3 coding DNA: TGTGCCAGCAGCCAAGAAGGGACGGTAATCTATGGCTACACCTTC. As protein: CASSQEGTVIYGYTF. The chain is built from TRBV3-1 (or the pseudogene TRBV3-2) and TRBJ1-2, with a tentative D call TRBD1 (5 bases). V lost 0 bases to trimming and J lost 4 bases, with 12 bases between them. This CDR3 is 15 amino acids long. Per germline, CDR1 LGHDT and CDR2 YNNKEL (reference sequence).